The 3 T cell receptor beta chains listed next were all sequenced from one sample in a study of graft-versus-host responses after intestinal transplantation (dated by TCRdb to 2020 to 2022). The protocol used for the library was the immunoSEQ multiplex PCR assay. Imported from immuneACCESS, the table was reduced by TCRdb to in-frame sequences with V and J called. These copies leave out some clones; in studies compared against another copy, an unresolved V gene accounts for under half, and the cause of the remainder is not known. The sample has around 90,000 clones on record, 85% to 95% of them singletons. The ten top clones hold 0.45% to 0.6% of the sample. No antigens are known for them. In light of the paper, this sample's time point label describes: cells obtained before transplantation from donor or recipient. This specimen was unstimulated CD8+ T cells sorted from spleen or lymph node cells, taken before intestinal transplant. The receptors shown here come from a human donor who received an intestinal transplant.

The chain is built from TRBV7-8 and TRBJ2-3; D uncertain. The CDR3 runs 11 residues. Germline CDR1 SGHVS, CDR2 FQNEAQ. V shed 4 bases and J shed 4 bases, with 3 bases lying between them. CDR3 loop: CASSSSDTQYF. CDR3 nucleotide sequence: TGTGCCAGCAGCTCTTCAGATACGCAGTATTTT.

The rearrangement uses TRBV9 and TRBJ2-3, with 8 bases identical to TRBD1. This CDR3 has 15 residues. V shed 0 bases and J 4 bases; nucleotides not matched to a gene: 4. CDR1 is SGDLS, CDR2 YYNGEE, per germline. The CDR3 here is CASSVGTGFSDTQYF. CDR3 coding DNA: TGTGCCAGCAGCGTAGGGACAGGGTTTTCAGATACGCAGTATTTT.

The V gene is TRBV30, the J gene TRBJ1-1; 7 nucleotides match TRBD1. The germline CDR1 and CDR2 sequences are GTSNPN and SVGIG (reference sequence). With V trimmed by 3 bases and J by 0 bases, 10 bases remained unmatched. The length of the CDR3 is 16 residues. CDR3 protein: CAWSRGVVSVNTEAFF. The CDR3 DNA reads as TGTGCCTGGAGCAGGGGGGTAGTGTCGGTGAACACTGAAGCTTTCTTT.